The T cell receptor (beta chain) under discussion was sequenced for a study of T cell changes during pregnancy in multiple sclerosis. Assay: immunoSEQ multiplex PCR; the TCRdb copy retains only in-frame clones and omits some. The sample has under 35,000 clones, approximately 88% seen once. V was pared by 7 bases and J by 6 bases, with 11 bases of the junction left unmatched. Looked up from germline, CDR1 is MNHEY and CDR2 is SMNVEV (reference sequence). This CDR3 is built from 16 residues. The chain has TRBV27 and TRBJ2-3, with TRBD2 matching over 12 bases. The sequence came from a female donor with multiple sclerosis, enrolled in a pregnancy study. The material was CD8+ T cells from peripheral blood mononuclear cells, obtained before pregnancy. The CDR3 spells CASIKRLAGESDTQYF. Here the CDR3 DNA reads TGTGCCAGCATCAAAAGACTAGCGGGAGAATCTGATACGCAGTATTTT.